The clone carrying this T cell receptor beta chain was seen a few times. Tregs were sorted as CD4+CD25+CD127-/low cells. Full-length variable regions came from constant-region reverse primers plus semi-nested Nested Universal Primer A PCR. In TCRdb, the 5' RACE reads were re-called with MiXCR into one record per CDR3 protein. Of roughly 30,000 distinct CDR3 sequences listed, roughly 30% are singletons. Germline CDR1 reads SGHTS; CDR2 reads YDEGEE. This CDR3 region has 13 residues. Between the trimmed V and J ends, which lost 8 bases and 0 bases, there was a span of 10 bases. The TCR sequence derives from a female donor with breast cancer. The sample consisted of tumor-infiltrating Tregs sorted from the breast tumor. This chain connects TRBV5-8 to TRBJ2-3, with D possibly being TRBD1 or TRBD2 (5 bases each). In DNA form, the CDR3 reads TGTGCCAGTGGGGACCCTAGCACAGATACGCAGTATTTT. Protein product: CASGDPSTDTQYF.